These T cell receptor beta chains were read from a single sample in a study of regulatory T cells in long-lasting Graves disease. TCRdb reprocessed the multiplex PCR reads with MiXCR, giving one entry per CDR3 protein. The sample consists of around 450,000 distinct CDR3 sequences, more than 13% of them appearing once. This sample also appeared in a second study, on T cells in Graves' hyperthyroidism and ophthalmopathy.

Here the sequenced sample was peripheral blood mononuclear cells (PBMCs), taken at new diagnosis, from a patient treated with antithyroid drugs. These receptors originate from a woman aged 25 to 39 with Graves disease. CDR3s include the opening cysteine and the closing phenylalanine or tryptophan.

j_call v_call cdr3_aa
TRBJ1-2 TRBV18 CASSHRGTDYGYTF
TRBJ2-1 TRBV12-3/TRBV12-4 CASSPPSAYNEQFF
TRBJ1-2 TRBV10-2 CASSETGDGISTF
TRBJ1-1 TRBV6-2/TRBV6-3 CASSTGGVTAVAFF
TRBJ1-1 TRBV20-1 CSARDSWGKGNTEAFF
TRBJ1-5 TRBV20-1 CSAREGLWQPQHF
TRBJ2-1 TRBV5-4 CASSGRGGYNEQFF
TRBJ2-7 TRBV20-1 CSAISGSSYEQYF
TRBJ1-5 TRBV6-5 CASSYLSSNQPQHF
TRBJ1-4 TRBV7-2 CASSSRADLNEKLFF
TRBJ1-4 TRBV5-1 CASSLGPGEGEKLFF
TRBJ2-3 TRBV16 CASSQTPGVGTDTQYF
TRBJ2-1 TRBV7-9 CASSVTGNEQFF
TRBJ2-1 TRBV4-1 CASSQAYGGRAEFEQFF
TRBJ2-1 TRBV6-1 CASSDSGYNEQFF
TRBJ2-5 TRBV20-1 CSASPLAGRETQYF
TRBJ1-1 TRBV10-3 CAISGTGTGGTEAFF
TRBJ2-1 TRBV24-1 CATSESSYNEQFF
TRBJ2-7 TRBV29-1 CSVRDRSYEQYF
TRBJ2-1 TRBV18 CASSPASGYNEQFF
TRBJ1-4 TRBV5-6 CASSWGTDEKLFF
TRBJ1-1 TRBV6-9 CASSWAGLNTEAFF
TRBJ2-5 TRBV12-3/TRBV12-4 CASSPAVGLTQYF
TRBJ1-2 TRBV7-9 CASSLEGGGYTF
TRBJ2-3 TRBV24-1 CATGDGGEDTQYF
TRBJ2-7 TRBV20-1 CSAESSGTGAYEQYF
TRBJ2-1 TRBV14 CASSLTSWYYNEQFF
TRBJ2-7 TRBV18 CASSPLTELDEQYF
TRBJ1-5 TRBV9 CASSVGGNSNQPQHF
TRBJ2-4 TRBV2 CASRSSGKNIQYF
TRBJ2-7 TRBV14 CASSQVRRTGVHEQYF
TRBJ1-4 TRBV3-1 CASSPGQGKEKLFF
TRBJ1-1 TRBV28 CASTQLGGNTEAFF
TRBJ1-1 TRBV20-1 CSAPRGDRTVPEAFF
TRBJ2-7 TRBV7-9 CASSLGIAGGTYEQYF
TRBJ2-3 TRBV28 CASSSFRATATRSNTDTQYF
TRBJ1-2 TRBV14 CASSRAASYGYTF
TRBJ2-5 TRBV27 CASSLQGLAETQYF
TRBJ2-3 TRBV6-1 CASIDSHTQYF
TRBJ2-1 TRBV11-1 CASSLPGQGFNEQFF
TRBJ2-3 TRBV3-1 CASSQRDTQYF
TRBJ2-3 TRBV10-2 CASGHTDTQYF
TRBJ1-1 TRBV29-1 CSVMDRVNTEAFF
TRBJ2-1 TRBV3-1 CASSRGLVAVEQFF
TRBJ2-1 TRBV10-1 CASSEFGPNNEQFF
TRBJ2-5 TRBV28 CASSLTGTGGIKTQYF
TRBJ2-5 TRBV28 CASEDVQTQYF
TRBJ2-5 TRBV10-3 CAISESGGNGETQYF
TRBJ1-1 TRBV27 CASRVGGEAFF
TRBJ1-2 TRBV27 CASSLWAGAYGYTF
TRBJ2-5 TRBV7-9 CASSSSSGSQETQYF
TRBJ2-2 TRBV5-1 CASSLVFTSGSRRNTGELFF
TRBJ1-5 TRBV24-1 CATSESGGGGNQPQHF
TRBJ1-6 TRBV6-1 CASDRGNSPLHF
TRBJ2-7 TRBV7-3 CASSLISGPTSYEQYF